This T cell receptor beta chain is from a study of blood T cell repertoires in COVID-19. Study-wide context: The origin of the acute and convalescent COVID-19 samples was the United States, Italy and Spain. PBMCs, B-cell-depleted T cells, or T cells provided the cDNA or gDNA that made up the material.

The V segment lost 3 bases and the J segment 2 bases; nucleotides outside the gene matches: 1. Germline CDR1 and CDR2: GTSNPN and SVGIG (reference sequence). The CDR3 covers 13 residues. Source study methods: Using reference gene primer amplification, nucleated cell counts were estimated. The data were produced by immunoSEQ multiplex PCR, yet TCRdb's version contains in-frame clones alone and is incomplete. V and J calls and clone size come straight from that table; D and trimming were deduced from the DNA. The table has more than 120,000 clones, approximately 88% seen once. This clonotype originated in a human donor in a cohort sampled during active COVID-19. Sequencing was carried out using peripheral blood. The chain employs TRBV30 and TRBJ2-7; 10 bases line up with TRBD1. The CDR3 here is CAWSGQGAYEQYF. CDR3 sequence (DNA): TGTGCCTGGAGCGGACAGGGGGCCTACGAGCAGTACTTC.